The entry below describes one T cell receptor (beta chain). Its target is not known. This CDR3 comprises 16 residues. V was shortened by 4 bases and J by 3 bases, with 20 bases between the two germline ends. CDR1 is SGDLS and CDR2 is YYNGEE in the germline V gene. A second roughly 6 to 11 cycle PCR used barcoded and J-beta primers. TCRdb analysed the 5' RACE reads with MiXCR anew, one entry per CDR3 protein. The sample lists 1.5 million to 2 million distinct CDR3 sequences; 30% to 35% were seen once. Researchers isolated at least 7 million PBMCs per sample. This sample stems from a study of blood T cells in healthy people across ages. The study's findings and limits: A strong correlation was found between TCR beta diversity and the percentage of naive T cells.

The chain employs TRBV9 and TRBJ2-7; TRBD1 is a possible D gene (5 bases). This clonotype was obtained from a woman aged 25 to 39 in good health. Sequenced input: blood. Written as DNA, the CDR3 is TGTGCCAGCAGCCCTACTCCCTCTGGACACAGCTACGAGCAGTACTTC. It specifies CASSPTPSGHSYEQYF. Based on the CDR3 plus reference TRBV9 and TRBJ2-7, the full variable domain is DSGVTQTPKHLITATGQRVTLRCSPRSGDLSVYWYQQSLDQGLQFLIQYYNGEERAKGNILERFSAQQFPDLHSELNLSSLELGDSALYFCASSPTPSGHSYEQYFGPGTRLTVT.